What follows is one TCR beta chain and its context. The same CDR3 can be traced to other DNA sequences in this sample. Several immunoSEQ 96-well plates shared each subset's DNA, each plate a replicate. Generated by immunoSEQ multiplex PCR, the TCRdb table keeps only in-frame clones and is missing some. The table has over a million clones, under 99% seen once; the top ten hold around 0.45%. The sample originates from a study of shared clonotypes between healthy human individuals. This CDR3 contains 14 residues. The germline V gene encodes CDR1 SGHRS and CDR2 YFSETQ. V lost 0 bases and J 0 bases, leaving 7 bases between the germline ends.

The chain joins TRBV5-1 to TRBJ2-7; D unclear. The sequenced sample consisted of naive CD4+ T cells sorted from blood. Documented subset: CD45RA+ positively selected. This TCR was sampled from a man aged 30 to 45 in good health. Here the CDR3 DNA reads TGCGCCAGCAGCTTGGAGGGCGACTCCTACGAGCAGTACTTC. Protein: CASSLEGDSYEQYF.